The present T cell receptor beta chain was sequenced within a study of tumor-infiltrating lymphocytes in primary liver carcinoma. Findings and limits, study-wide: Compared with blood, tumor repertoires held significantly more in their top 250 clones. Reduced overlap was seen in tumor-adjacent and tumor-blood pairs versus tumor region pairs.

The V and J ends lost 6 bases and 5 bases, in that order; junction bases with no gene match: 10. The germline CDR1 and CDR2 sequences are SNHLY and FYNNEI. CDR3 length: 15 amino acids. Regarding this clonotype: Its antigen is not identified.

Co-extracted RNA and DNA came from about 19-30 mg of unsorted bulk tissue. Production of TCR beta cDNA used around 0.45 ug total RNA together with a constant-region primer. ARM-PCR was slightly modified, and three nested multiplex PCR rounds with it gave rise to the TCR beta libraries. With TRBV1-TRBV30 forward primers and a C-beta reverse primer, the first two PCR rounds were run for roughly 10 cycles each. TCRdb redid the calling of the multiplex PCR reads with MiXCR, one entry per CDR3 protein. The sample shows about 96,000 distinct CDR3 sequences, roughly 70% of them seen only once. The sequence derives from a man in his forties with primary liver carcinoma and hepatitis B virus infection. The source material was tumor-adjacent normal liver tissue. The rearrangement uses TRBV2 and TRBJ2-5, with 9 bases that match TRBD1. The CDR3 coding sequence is TGTGCCAGCAGACGTATGGGGACAGGGAGGGAGACCCAGTACTTC. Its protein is CASRRMGTGRETQYF.